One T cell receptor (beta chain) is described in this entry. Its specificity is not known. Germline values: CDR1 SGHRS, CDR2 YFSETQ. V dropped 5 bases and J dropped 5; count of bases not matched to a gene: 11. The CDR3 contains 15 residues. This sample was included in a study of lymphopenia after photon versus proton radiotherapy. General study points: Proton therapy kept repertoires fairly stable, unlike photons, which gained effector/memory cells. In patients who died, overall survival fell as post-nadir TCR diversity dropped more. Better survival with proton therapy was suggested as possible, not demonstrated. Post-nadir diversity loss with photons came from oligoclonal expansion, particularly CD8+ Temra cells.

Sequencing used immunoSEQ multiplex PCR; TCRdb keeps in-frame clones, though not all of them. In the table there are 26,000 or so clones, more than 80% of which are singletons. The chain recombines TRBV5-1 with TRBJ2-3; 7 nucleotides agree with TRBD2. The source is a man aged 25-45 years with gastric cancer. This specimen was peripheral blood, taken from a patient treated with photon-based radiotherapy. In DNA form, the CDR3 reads TGCGCCAGCAGTTCTACCCCTGCGGGGGAAGATACGCAGTATTTT. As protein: CASSSTPAGEDTQYF. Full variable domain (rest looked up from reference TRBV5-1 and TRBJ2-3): KAGVTQTPRYLIKTRGQQVTLSCSPISGHRSVSWYQQTPGQGLQFLFEYFSETQRNKGNFPGRFSGRQFSNSRSEMNVSTLELGDSALYLCASSSTPAGEDTQYFGPGTRLTVL.